The present T cell receptor beta chain was sequenced within a study of blood T cells in healthy people across ages. Germline values: CDR1 MNHEY, CDR2 SVGAGI. V lost 6 bases and J lost 2, with 10 bases in between. This CDR3 contains 13 residues. This clonotype was observed many times. The second PCR ran roughly 7 to 12 cycles with a sample-barcoded 5' primer and J-beta primers. A tag from a template-switch adaptor with 12 random nucleotides marked each cDNA molecule. TCRdb ran MiXCR on the 5' RACE reads and lists one entry per CDR3 protein. The sample includes around 2 million distinct CDR3 sequences, around 40% of them seen just once.

Source material: blood. The sequence came from a human donor in good health. The chain couples TRBV6-5 to TRBJ2-5, with no clear D. The CDR3 bases are TGTGCCAGCAGCCAACCATCACAAGAGACCCAGTACTTC. This encodes CASSQPSQETQYF.